This TCR beta chain appears in the sequencing data of a study of metastatic and nonmetastatic thyroid tumors. On the study more broadly: Thyroid patients, malignant and benign, had repertoires compared across blood and tumor or nodule tissue.

This CDR3 region has 15 residues. The ends lost 5 bases at V and 5 bases at J; junction bases unmatched: 11. CDR1 is DFQATT and CDR2 is SNEGSKA in the germline V gene (reference sequence). All patients reached thyroid surgery having received no treatment beforehand. Findings and caveats of the study: Within blood and tumor, benign nodules reportedly had significantly lower TCR beta diversity than malignant thyroid tumors did.

This clone appeared many times. No antigen is known for it. Authors' processing steps: Clinicopathological groups differed in CDR3, with these differences serving to build a distant-metastasis classifier for papillary thyroid cancer. Using MiXCR, TCRdb re-called clones from the PCR reads. In this record, the V and J calls reflect TCRdb's handling and not the investigators' own analysis. The sample shows tens of thousands of clones, 14% of them seen only once. The chain couples TRBV20-1 to TRBJ2-2, with TRBD1 identical over 7 bases. The sequencing sample was made of blood. The TCR sequence derives from a male donor with papillary thyroid cancer or a benign thyroid nodule (not recorded which). Some clones in this sample may be carry-over from other donors' samples. The CDR3 sequence is CSAPTGKVETGELFF. In DNA, the CDR3 is TGCAGTGCTCCGACAGGGAAGGTAGAAACCGGGGAGCTGTTTTTT.